The 21 T cell receptor beta chains in this list originate from one sample, sequenced in a study of T cell changes during pregnancy in multiple sclerosis. Assay used: immunoSEQ multiplex PCR; TCRdb lists only in-frame clones, some missing. The sample includes over 90,000 clones, under 95% of them seen just once. The sequencing used peripheral blood, collected after pregnancy. Receptor source: a female donor with multiple sclerosis, enrolled in a pregnancy study.

V gene TRBV18 combines with J gene TRBJ1-1; 11 bases agree with TRBD1. The V gene's germline CDR1 is KGHSH and CDR2 LQKENI. The V gene end was trimmed by 5 bases and the J gene end by 2 bases; junction bases not matched to a gene: 4. The length of the CDR3 is 15 residues. The CDR3 loop reads CASSEGQGANTEAFF. CDR3 nucleotide sequence: TGTGCCAGCTCAGAAGGACAGGGGGCTAACACTGAAGCTTTCTTT.

The V call is TRBV4-1, the J call TRBJ1-2; D is possibly TRBD1 (5 bases). CDR3 size: 14 residues. In germline, CDR1 is MGHRA, CDR2 YSYEKL. V was cut by 0 bases and J by 5 bases, with 10 bases left in between. The CDR3 loop is CASSQDTRVYGYTF. As DNA, the CDR3 is TGCGCCAGCAGCCAAGACACCAGGGTATATGGCTACACCTTC.

The sample holds one count of this clone. The chain carries TRBV5-1 and TRBJ1-2; 8 nucleotides match TRBD1. Looked up from germline, CDR1 is SGHRS and CDR2 is YFSETQ. The CDR3 loop spans 14 amino acids. With 6 bases clipped from V and 8 bases from J, the junction kept 12 bases outside the gene matches. In DNA form, the CDR3 reads TGCGCCAGCACCCAACAGGGGGGAATATACGGCTACACCTTC. It specifies CASTQQGGIYGYTF.

The rearrangement uses TRBV5-8 and TRBJ2-1, with 10 bases matching TRBD1. The CDR3 runs 15 residues. Germline-derived CDR1 and CDR2 are SGHTS and YDEGEE. The ends lost 4 bases at V and 7 bases at J; junction bases unmatched: 8. The CDR3, as DNA: TGTGCCAGCAGCCCGGACAGGGGGATTCGGAATGAGCAGTTCTTC. Protein sequence: CASSPDRGIRNEQFF.

The sample holds a few counts of this clone. The chain uses TRBV30 and TRBJ1-1, with a weak D call TRBD1 (6 bases). V was clipped by 3 bases and J by 11 bases, with 13 bases between them. Looked up from germline, CDR1 is GTSNPN and CDR2 is SVGIG (reference sequence). This CDR3 is 11 amino acids long. The CDR3 DNA sequence: TGTGCCTGGAGAACGCAGGGGCAGGCTTTCTTT. It specifies CAWRTQGQAFF.

The V and J genes are TRBV19 and TRBJ2-7, with D perhaps matching TRBD1 (6 bases). CDR3 length equals 14 residues. The V and J ends lost 7 bases and 0 bases respectively, with 13 bases between them. Germline values: CDR1 LNHDA, CDR2 SQIVND (reference sequence). DNA for the CDR3: TGTGCCAGTACCGCCGCGGACAGCTCCTACGAGCAGTACTTC. This codes for CASTAADSSYEQYF.

This sequence joins TRBV30 and TRBJ2-1; 8 nucleotides match TRBD2. Germline loops: CDR1 GTSNPN, CDR2 SVGIG (reference sequence). With V trimmed by 2 bases and J by 2 bases, 8 bases remained unmatched. The CDR3 has 16 residues. CDR3 in DNA: TGTGCCTGGAGTCGTATACTAGCGGAGACCTACAATGAGCAGTTCTTC. Its protein product is CAWSRILAETYNEQFF.

The genes are TRBV5-6 and TRBJ2-7; D is undetermined. The CDR3 runs 14 residues. Germline V CDR1 and CDR2: SGHDT, YYEEEE. The V and J ends lost 0 bases and 3 bases respectively, with 10 bases between them. The CDR3 coding sequence is TGTGCCAGCAGCTTGGGACTGAGCGACTACGAGCAGTACTTC. Protein sequence: CASSLGLSDYEQYF.

This clone was counted once. The chain employs TRBV19 and TRBJ1-2, with 9 bases lining up with TRBD1. V lost 6 bases to trimming and J lost 5 bases; unmatched junction nucleotides: 16. The CDR3 length is 17 residues. Germline CDR1 reads LNHDA; CDR2 reads SQIVND (reference sequence). In DNA form, the CDR3 reads TGTGCCAGTAGCCTCCTAGGGACAGGGAAAGGGGCATATGGCTACACCTTC. Its protein is CASSLLGTGKGAYGYTF.

V usage is TRBV7-2 and J usage is TRBJ2-1, with a tentative D call TRBD1 (6 bases). Trimming took off 5 bases at V and 1 base at J, with 21 bases between the two ends. The germline V gene has CDR1 SGHTA and CDR2 FQGNSA. The CDR3 consists of 18 residues. The CDR3 loop is CASSPQGEGIWSYNEQFF. The CDR3 bases are TGTGCCAGCAGCCCACAGGGCGAGGGCATTTGGTCCTACAATGAGCAGTTCTTC. The complete variable domain, with remaining parts taken from reference TRBV7-2 and TRBJ2-1, reads GAGVSQSPSNKVTEKGKDVELRCDPISGHTALYWYRQSLGQGLEFLIYFQGNSAPDKSGLPSDRFSAERTGGSVSTLTIQRTQQEDSAVYLCASSPQGEGIWSYNEQFFGPGTRLTVL.

The chain links TRBV9 to TRBJ2-7, with 9 bases aligning to TRBD1. The CDR3 loop spans 15 amino acids. Germline V gene data show CDR1 as SGDLS and CDR2 as YYNGEE. J gave up 0 bases and V 3 bases, and 4 bases lay outside the gene matches. The CDR3 nucleotides are TGTGCCAGCAGCGCTGGACAGGGGATCTCCTACGAGCAGTACTTC. Protein: CASSAGQGISYEQYF.

The chain employs TRBV6-5 and TRBJ1-1; D not certain. V was trimmed by 8 bases and J by 5 bases, leaving 6 bases between them. The CDR3 length is 10 residues. Germline V gives CDR1 MNHEY, CDR2 SVGAGI. The CDR3 region is CASGETEAFF. Written as DNA, the CDR3 is TGTGCCAGCGGGGAGACTGAAGCTTTCTTT.

V is TRBV27 and J is TRBJ1-5; maybe TRBD1 (5 bases). V was shortened by 4 bases and J by 3 bases, with 13 bases between the two germline ends. Germline V gene lookup returns CDR1 MNHEY and CDR2 SMNVEV (reference sequence). There are 15 residues in the CDR3. The CDR3 DNA sequence: TGTGCCAGCAGTTACCAGGGTTATATCAATCAGCCCCAGCATTTT. Protein sequence: CASSYQGYINQPQHF.

The genes are TRBV28 and TRBJ2-5; 8 bases map to TRBD1. The trim removed 2 bases at V and 4 bases at J, leaving 3 bases unmatched. Germline loops: CDR1 MDHEN, CDR2 SYDVKM. The CDR3 length is 14 residues. CDR3 bases: TGTGCCAGCAGTTTAGGGACAGGAACAGAGACCCAGTACTTC. Its protein is CASSLGTGTETQYF.

The rearrangement uses TRBV4-3 and TRBJ2-3; possibly TRBD2 for D (7 bases). V was shortened by 3 bases and J by 6 bases, with 19 bases between the two germline ends. Germline lookup yields CDR1 LGHNA and CDR2 YSLEER. The CDR3 loop spans 16 amino acids. The CDR3 DNA reads TGCGCCAGCAGCCAGATACCTAGGGGGGGGGTGGATACGCAGTATTTT. Amino acid sequence: CASSQIPRGGVDTQYF.

The chain joins TRBV5-6 to TRBJ2-7, with 9 nucleotides matching TRBD1. V shed 4 bases and J 4 bases; nucleotides not matched to a gene: 9. Germline V gene sequence: CDR1 SGHDT, CDR2 YYEEEE. CDR3 length equals 15 residues. CDR3 in amino acids: CASSGPWTGAYEQYF. DNA of the CDR3: TGTGCCAGCAGCGGGCCATGGACAGGGGCTTACGAGCAGTACTTC.

This clone was seen just once. CDR3 coding DNA: TGCGCCAGCAGCCAAGCGGGAGCGGCCGGGTACGAGCAGTACTTC. Translation: CASSQAGAAGYEQYF. The chain is built from TRBV4-3 and TRBJ2-7; D possibly corresponds to TRBD2 (6 bases). Germline V gene sequence: CDR1 LGHNA, CDR2 YSLEER. The V end was cut by 1 base, the J end by 4 bases, with 14 bases between. The CDR3 sequence is 15 residues long.

The genes are TRBV10-1 and TRBJ1-1, with 7 bases lining up with TRBD1. CDR1 is WNHNN, CDR2 SYGVQD, per germline (reference sequence). V shed 0 bases, J shed 0 bases, and the junction held 13 bases outside the gene matches. This CDR3 contains 19 residues. CDR3 protein: CASSESRTGMGDMNTEAFF. In DNA form, the CDR3 reads TGCGCCAGCAGTGAGTCTCGGACAGGTATGGGGGATATGAACACTGAAGCTTTCTTT.

V gene TRBV6-4 combines with J gene TRBJ2-3; 11 bases align to TRBD2. This CDR3 has 19 residues. V shed 3 bases and J 2 bases; nucleotides not matched to a gene: 13. Germline CDR1 MRHNA, CDR2 SNTAGT. CDR3 coding DNA: TGTGCCAGCAGTGAGCATACTAGCGGGAGCTACTTACTCACAGATACGCAGTATTTT. Translation gives CASSEHTSGSYLLTDTQYF.

The chain carries TRBV5-1 and TRBJ2-7, with 8 bases lining up with TRBD2. The germline V gene has CDR1 SGHRS and CDR2 YFSETQ. The CDR3 has 17 amino acids. J lost 5 bases, V lost 0 bases, and 13 bases had no gene match. CDR3 in DNA: TGCGCCAGCAGCTTGGGTCTGGGCGGCGGGAGGAGGGACGAGCAGTACTTC. This sequence encodes CASSLGLGGGRRDEQYF.

V and J are TRBV19 and TRBJ2-3, with a tentative D call TRBD2 (7 bases). V lost 4 bases to trimming and J lost 6 bases, with 23 bases between them. Germline loops: CDR1 LNHDA, CDR2 SQIVND (reference sequence). This CDR3 is built from 17 residues. CDR3 DNA: TGTGCCAGTAGTACCCCCGGAGGGGGAGGGGGTAGGGATACGCAGTATTTT. Residues: CASSTPGGGGGRDTQYF. Full variable domain (outside the CDR3, taken from reference TRBV19 and TRBJ2-3): DGGITQSPKYLFRKEGQNVTLSCEQNLNHDAMYWYRQDPGQGLRLIYYSQIVNDFQKGDIAEGYSVSREKKESFPLTVTSAQKNPTAFYLCASSTPGGGGGRDTQYFGPGTRLTVL.